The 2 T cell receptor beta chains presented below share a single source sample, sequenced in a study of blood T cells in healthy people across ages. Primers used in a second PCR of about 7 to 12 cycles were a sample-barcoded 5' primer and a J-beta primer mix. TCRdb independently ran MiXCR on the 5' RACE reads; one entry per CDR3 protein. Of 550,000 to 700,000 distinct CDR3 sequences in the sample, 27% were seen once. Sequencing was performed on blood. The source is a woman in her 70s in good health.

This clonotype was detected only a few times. The CDR3 nucleotides read TGTGCTAGTGGCCTAGGACAGGGTCCCGGGGAGCTGTTTTTT. Its translation: CASGLGQGPGELFF. This rearrangement joins TRBV12-5 to TRBJ2-2, with 8 bases aligning to TRBD1. Germline V CDR1 and CDR2: LGHNT, FRNRAP. V gave up 6 bases and J gave up 6 bases; unmatched junction bases: 6. The CDR3 runs to 14 residues. Full variable domain (missing parts from reference TRBV12-5 and TRBJ2-2): DARVTQTPRHKVTEMGQEVTMRCQPILGHNTVFWYRQTMMQGLELLAYFRNRAPLDDSGMPKDRFSAEMPDATLATLKIQPSEPRDSAVYFCASGLGQGPGELFFGEGSRLTVL.

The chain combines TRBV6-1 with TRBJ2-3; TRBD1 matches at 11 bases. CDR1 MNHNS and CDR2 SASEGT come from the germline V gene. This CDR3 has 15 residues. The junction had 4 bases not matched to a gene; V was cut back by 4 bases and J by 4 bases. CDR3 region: CASSGDRGLADTQYF. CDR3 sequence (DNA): TGTGCCAGCAGTGGGGACAGGGGGTTAGCAGATACGCAGTATTTT.